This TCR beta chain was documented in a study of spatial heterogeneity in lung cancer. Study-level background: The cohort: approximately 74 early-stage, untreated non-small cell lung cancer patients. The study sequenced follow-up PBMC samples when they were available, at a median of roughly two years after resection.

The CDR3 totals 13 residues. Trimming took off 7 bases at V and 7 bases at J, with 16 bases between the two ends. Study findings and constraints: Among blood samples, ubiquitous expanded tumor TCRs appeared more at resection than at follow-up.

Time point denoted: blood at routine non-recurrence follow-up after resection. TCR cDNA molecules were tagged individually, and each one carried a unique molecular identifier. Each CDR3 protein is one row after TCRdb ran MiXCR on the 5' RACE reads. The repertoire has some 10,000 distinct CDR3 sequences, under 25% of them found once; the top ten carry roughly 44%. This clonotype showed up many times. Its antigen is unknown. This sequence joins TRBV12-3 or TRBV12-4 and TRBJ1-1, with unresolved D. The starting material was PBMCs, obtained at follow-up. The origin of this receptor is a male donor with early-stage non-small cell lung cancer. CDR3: CASTWQEKSEAFF. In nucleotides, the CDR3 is TGTGCCAGCACCTGGCAGGAAAAGAGTGAAGCTTTCTTT.